The entry that follows covers one T cell receptor beta chain sequence. The same CDR3 arises from other DNA sequences in this sample as well. This entry comes from a study of blood T cell repertoires in COVID-19. As for the study in general: Samples of COVID-19 (acute and convalescent) were obtained from the United States, Italy and Spain. The analysed material was cDNA or gDNA that came from T cells, B-cell-depleted T cells, or PBMCs.

This CDR3 spans 18 amino acids. Germline V lookup: CDR1 KGHSH, CDR2 LQKENI. V was clipped by 3 bases and J by 1 base; unmatched bases: 6. In the authors' workflow: It was from reference gene primer amplification that nucleated cell counts were estimated. Method: immunoSEQ multiplex PCR; TCRdb's copy keeps in-frame clones and lacks some. From that table come the V and J calls and clone size; the DNA was used to work out D and trimming. This table has about 95,000 clones, about 84% appearing once. The sequencing input was peripheral blood. The origin of this receptor is a human donor in a cohort sampled during active COVID-19. The chain combines TRBV18 with TRBJ2-6, with 10 bases aligning to TRBD1. The CDR3 DNA sequence: TGTGCCAGCTCACCGCGGACAGGGGGAGGTTCTGGGGCCAACGTCCTGACTTTC. This gives the protein CASSPRTGGGSGANVLTF.